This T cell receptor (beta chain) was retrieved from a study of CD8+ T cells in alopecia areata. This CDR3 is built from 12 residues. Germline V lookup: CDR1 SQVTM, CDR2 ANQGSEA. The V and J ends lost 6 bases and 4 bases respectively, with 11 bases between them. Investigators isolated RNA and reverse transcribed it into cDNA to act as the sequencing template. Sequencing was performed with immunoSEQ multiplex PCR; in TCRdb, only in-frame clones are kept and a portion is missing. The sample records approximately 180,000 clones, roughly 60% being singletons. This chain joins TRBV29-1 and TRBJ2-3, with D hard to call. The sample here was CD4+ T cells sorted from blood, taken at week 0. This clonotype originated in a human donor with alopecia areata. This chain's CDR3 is CSVLSGPDTQYF. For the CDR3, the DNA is TGCAGCGTATTGTCGGGTCCAGATACGCAGTATTTT.